These 20 T cell receptor beta chains were all obtained from the same sample, sequenced in a study of cytomegalovirus exposure and HLA in healthy donors. PCR involved 60 Vbeta and 13 Jbeta primers. Measured with immunoSEQ multiplex PCR; TCRdb has only the in-frame clones, and not every one. The sample has about 130,000 clones; about 77% are singletons. Sequenced material: PBMCs. The receptor source for this set is a man between 50 and 59 years old in good health and CMV-seronegative.

The V and J genes are TRBV6-1 and TRBJ2-5; weak D call: TRBD1 (6 bases). The CDR3 is made up of 17 amino acids. Trimming removed 4 bases from V and 5 bases from J, with 23 bases in between. Looked up from germline, CDR1 is MNHNS and CDR2 is SASEGT. This chain's CDR3 is CASSAVLSTGPGETQYF. CDR3 nucleotides: TGTGCCAGCAGTGCCGTGCTATCGACAGGACCAGGGGAGACCCAGTACTTC.

Points on this clone: The sample holds other DNA sequences that translate to the same CDR3. This chain's CDR3 is CASSMGTSGYNEQFF. CDR3 nucleotides: TGTGCCAGTAGTATGGGAACTAGCGGATACAATGAGCAGTTCTTC. The chain uses TRBV19 and TRBJ2-1; 8 positions agree with TRBD2. Germline assignment: CDR1 LNHDA and CDR2 SQIVND (reference sequence). The trim removed 3 bases at V and 4 bases at J, leaving 5 bases unmatched. This CDR3 is built from 15 residues.

The chain has TRBV18 and TRBJ1-5; 7 bases line up with TRBD1. V shed 3 bases and J 7 bases; nucleotides not matched to a gene: 6. Germline V gives CDR1 KGHSH, CDR2 LQKENI. This CDR3 contains 14 residues. CDR3 residues: CASSPGQVGQPQHF. The CDR3 nucleotides read TGTGCCAGCTCACCCGGACAGGTTGGACAGCCCCAGCATTTT.

This clone was counted once. This chain joins TRBV6-5 and TRBJ2-6; D is possibly TRBD1 (5 bases). The CDR3 is 15 amino acids. CDR1 MNHEY and CDR2 SVGAGI come from the germline V gene. V dropped 11 bases and J dropped 2 bases, with 16 bases sitting between them. The CDR3 DNA follows: TGTGCCGCCGGCCAGGGAATCGCTGGGGCCAACGTCCTGACTTTC. Protein product: CAAGQGIAGANVLTF.

The chain uses TRBV28 and TRBJ1-1; D unclear. Per germline, CDR1 MDHEN and CDR2 SYDVKM. The CDR3 has 12 amino acids. V was pared by 7 bases and J by 3 bases, with 9 bases between. CDR3 protein: CASTFGDTEAFF. The DNA of the CDR3 is TGTGCCAGCACGTTCGGGGACACTGAAGCTTTCTTT.

The CDR3 coding sequence is TGTGCCAGCAGCCCCCCGGGACAAGCCTACGAGCAGTACTTC. Protein: CASSPPGQAYEQYF. The chain carries TRBV7-9 and TRBJ2-7; TRBD1 is a possible D gene (6 bases). This CDR3 has 14 residues. Trimming cost V 5 bases and J 2 bases, with 13 bases left between them. Per germline, CDR1 SEHNR and CDR2 FQNEAQ (reference sequence).

This rearrangement joins TRBV19 to TRBJ1-1, with D tentatively TRBD1 (5 bases). Looked up from germline, CDR1 is LNHDA and CDR2 is SQIVND (reference sequence). The CDR3 length is 12 residues. Trimming removed 9 bases at V and 6 bases at J, with 14 bases between. CDR3: CARSAGVSEAFF. DNA for the CDR3: TGTGCCAGATCTGCGGGGGTGTCTGAAGCTTTCTTT. Looking up the rest from reference TRBV19 and TRBJ1-1 gives the full variable domain: DGGITQSPKYLFRKEGQNVTLSCEQNLNHDAMYWYRQDPGQGLRLIYYSQIVNDFQKGDIAEGYSVSREKKESFPLTVTSAQKNPTAFYLCARSAGVSEAFFGQGTRLTVV.

The chain is built from TRBV6-5 and TRBJ2-7; TRBD1 matches 7 bases. V gave up 6 bases and J gave up 3 bases; unmatched junction bases: 5. The CDR3 covers 13 residues. CDR1 MNHEY and CDR2 SVGAGI come from the germline V gene. The CDR3 coding sequence is TGTGCCAGCAGGACAGGGTACGGCTACGAGCAGTACTTC. Encoded protein: CASRTGYGYEQYF.

This clone occurred once. The V gene is TRBV18, the J gene TRBJ1-3; D gene uncertain. The V gene lost 5 bases and the J gene lost 1 base, with 21 bases spanning the gap. The CDR3 runs to 18 residues. The germline V gene encodes CDR1 KGHSH and CDR2 LQKENI. The CDR3: CASSSRPSVSPSGNTIYF. CDR3 nucleotide sequence: TGTGCCAGCTCATCAAGGCCGAGCGTCTCGCCGTCTGGAAACACCATATATTTT.

The chain employs TRBV29-1 and TRBJ2-1; the match to TRBD2 covers 8 bases. The CDR3 spans 11 residues. The germline CDR1 and CDR2 sequences are SQVTM and ANQGSEA. V dropped 7 bases and J dropped 10; count of bases not matched to a gene: 6. CDR3 residues: CSGTSLEEQFF. In nucleotides, the CDR3 is TGCAGCGGGACTAGCCTGGAGGAGCAGTTCTTC.

The chain uses TRBV2 and TRBJ2-5; 8 bases fit TRBD1. In germline, CDR1 is SNHLY, CDR2 FYNNEI. The CDR3 runs 15 residues. V lost 4 bases, J lost 1 base, and 5 bases stayed unmatched. CDR3 sequence: CASSARGPPQETQYF. The CDR3, as DNA: TGTGCCAGCAGTGCCAGGGGGCCTCCCCAAGAGACCCAGTACTTC.

In its sample, this clone was seen once. J is TRBJ2-1 and V is TRBV30; the match to TRBD2 covers 9 bases. The CDR3 extends over 14 amino acids. The V segment lost 5 bases and the J segment 6 bases; nucleotides outside the gene matches: 8. Germline CDR1 is GTSNPN and CDR2 is SVGIG (reference sequence). The CDR3 DNA sequence: TGTGCCTGGGCTATAGCGGGAGCGGTCAATGAGCAGTTCTTC. The encoded protein is CAWAIAGAVNEQFF.

This clone was detected only once. The chain joins TRBV6-6 to TRBJ1-5; 7 bases line up with TRBD1. V gave up 6 bases and J gave up 4 bases; unmatched junction bases: 3. The CDR3 is 13 residues long. CDR1 MNHNY and CDR2 SVGAGI come from the germline V gene (reference sequence). This CDR3 is CASRTTGNQPQHF. The CDR3 DNA sequence: TGTGCCAGCAGGACGACAGGGAATCAGCCCCAGCATTTT.

This clone appeared once. This rearrangement joins TRBV5-6 to TRBJ2-3, with TRBD2 as a possible D gene (5 bases). The CDR3 is made up of 16 amino acids. Germline loops: CDR1 SGHDT, CDR2 YYEEEE. The V and J ends lost 1 base and 2 bases respectively, with 14 bases between them. The CDR3 is CASSLLSSGVTDTQYF. The DNA for the CDR3 is TGTGCCAGCAGCTTGTTGTCCAGCGGAGTCACAGATACGCAGTATTTT.

This clone was counted a single time. The V and J genes are TRBV7-9 and TRBJ2-3; no clear D gene. Looked up from germline, CDR1 is SEHNR and CDR2 is FQNEAQ (reference sequence). Between the trimmed V and J ends, which lost 1 base and 10 bases, there was a span of 12 bases. CDR3 length: 13 amino acids. The CDR3 region has the DNA TGTGCCAGCAGCTTAGAAGCCCTTCTTCCGCAGTATTTT. Protein sequence: CASSLEALLPQYF.

The V gene is TRBV4-1, the J gene TRBJ2-1, with TRBD1 matching 10 bases. Trimming at V came to 0 bases and at J to 9 bases, leaving 5 bases not matched to a gene. There are 15 residues in the CDR3. Germline V gene lookup returns CDR1 MGHRA and CDR2 YSYEKL. CDR3 loop: CASSQEGTGVGEQFF. The CDR3 nucleotides are TGCGCCAGCAGCCAAGAGGGGACAGGGGTGGGTGAGCAGTTCTTC.

The chain couples TRBV28 to TRBJ2-1; 9 bases map to TRBD1. The germline V gene encodes CDR1 MDHEN and CDR2 SYDVKM. The junction had 8 bases not matched to a gene; V was cut back by 2 bases and J by 9 bases. The CDR3 spans 15 residues. This CDR3 is CASSLTGGSGGEQFF. The CDR3 bases are TGTGCCAGCAGTTTAACAGGGGGCAGCGGAGGTGAGCAGTTCTTC.

This rearrangement joins TRBV30 to TRBJ2-3, with D possibly being TRBD1 (5 bases). Germline lookup yields CDR1 GTSNPN and CDR2 SVGIG (reference sequence). V lost 2 bases and J lost 0, with 9 bases in between. The CDR3 totals 14 residues. The CDR3, as DNA: TGTGCCTGGAGTTCAGGGCCTAGCACAGATACGCAGTATTTT. This encodes CAWSSGPSTDTQYF.

The chain links TRBV11-2 to TRBJ1-6; unclear D gene. The germline V gene encodes CDR1 SGHAT and CDR2 FQNNGV. Trimming stripped 6 bases from V and 9 bases from J, with 9 bases between. The length of the CDR3 is 12 residues. The CDR3 DNA reads TGTGCCAGCAGTGCTCGGGTTTCACCCCTCCACTTT. It codes for CASSARVSPLHF.

This chain connects TRBV6-5 to TRBJ2-7, with D tentatively TRBD1 (6 bases). Germline CDR1 reads MNHEY; CDR2 reads SVGAGI. V was clipped by 6 bases and J by 7 bases, with 19 bases between them. The CDR3 extends over 14 amino acids. CDR3 nucleotide sequence: TGTGCCAGCAGCCAAGGGGGTACCGTGGGGGAGCAGTACTTC. This gives the protein CASSQGGTVGEQYF.